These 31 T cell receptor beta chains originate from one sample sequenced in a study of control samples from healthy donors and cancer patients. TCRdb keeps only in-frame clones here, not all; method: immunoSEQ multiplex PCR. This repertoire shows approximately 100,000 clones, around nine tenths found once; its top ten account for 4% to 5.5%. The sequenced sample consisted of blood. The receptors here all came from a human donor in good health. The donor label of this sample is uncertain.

The CDR3, as DNA: TGTGCCAGCAGCTTATGGGGGGGCTCCTACAATGAGCAGTTCTTC. Encoded protein: CASSLWGGSYNEQFF. The J gene is TRBJ2-1, the V gene TRBV13, with 7 nucleotides matching TRBD2. Looked up from germline, CDR1 is PRHDT and CDR2 is FYEKMQ (reference sequence). The CDR3 totals 15 residues. J gave up 0 bases and V 2 bases, and 1 base lay outside the gene matches.

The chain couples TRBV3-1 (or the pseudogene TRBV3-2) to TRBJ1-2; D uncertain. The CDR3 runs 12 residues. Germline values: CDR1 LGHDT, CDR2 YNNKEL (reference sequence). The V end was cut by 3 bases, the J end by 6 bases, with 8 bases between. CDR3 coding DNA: TGTGCCAGCAGCCAGGGAACCCATGGCTACACCTTC. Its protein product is CASSQGTHGYTF.

CDR3 nucleotides: TGTGCCAGCAGCTTAGCGGCAGGCGGGGGCTACACCTTC. This encodes CASSLAAGGGYTF. The chain uses TRBV7-2 and TRBJ1-2; no clear D gene. Trimming stripped 0 bases from V and 8 bases from J, with 10 bases between. The length of the CDR3 is 13 residues. Germline V gene lookup returns CDR1 SGHTA and CDR2 FQGNSA.

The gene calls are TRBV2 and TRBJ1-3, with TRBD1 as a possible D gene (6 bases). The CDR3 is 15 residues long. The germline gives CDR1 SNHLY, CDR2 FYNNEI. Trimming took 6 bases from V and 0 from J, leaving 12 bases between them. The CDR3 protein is CASSGGQISGNTIYF. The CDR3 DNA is TGTGCCAGCAGCGGCGGACAGATCTCTGGAAACACCATATATTTT.

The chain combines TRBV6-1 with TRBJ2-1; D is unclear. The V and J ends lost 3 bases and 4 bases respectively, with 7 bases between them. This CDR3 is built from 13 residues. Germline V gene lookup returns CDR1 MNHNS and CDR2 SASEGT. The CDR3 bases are TGTGCCAGCAGTGAGTCGCAGTACAATGAGCAGTTCTTC. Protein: CASSESQYNEQFF.

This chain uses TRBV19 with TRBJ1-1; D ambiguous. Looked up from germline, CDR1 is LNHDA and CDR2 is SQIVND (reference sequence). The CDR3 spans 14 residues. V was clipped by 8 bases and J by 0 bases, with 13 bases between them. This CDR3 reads CASDIGPMNTEAFF. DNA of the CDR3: TGTGCCAGTGACATTGGGCCGATGAACACTGAAGCTTTCTTT.

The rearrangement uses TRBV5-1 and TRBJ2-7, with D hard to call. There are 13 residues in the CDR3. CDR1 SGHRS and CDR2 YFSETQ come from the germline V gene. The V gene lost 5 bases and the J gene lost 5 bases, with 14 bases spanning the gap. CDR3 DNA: TGCGCCAGCAGAAGGGTCCCCGTGGACGAGCAGTACTTC. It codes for CASRRVPVDEQYF.

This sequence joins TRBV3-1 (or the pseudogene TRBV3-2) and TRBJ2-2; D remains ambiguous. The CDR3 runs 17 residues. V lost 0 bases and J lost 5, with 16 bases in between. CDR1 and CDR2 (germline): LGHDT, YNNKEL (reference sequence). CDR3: CASSQDLRVSVTGELFF. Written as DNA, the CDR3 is TGTGCCAGCAGCCAAGATTTGCGAGTATCGGTTACCGGGGAGCTGTTTTTT.

DNA of the CDR3: TGTGCCAGCAGCTTCGGACGTGGGACTGAAGCTTTCTTT. Translated: CASSFGRGTEAFF. The J gene is TRBJ1-1, the V gene TRBV11-2, with no clear D. The CDR3 is 13 amino acids. The V gene lost 3 bases and the J gene lost 5 bases, with 10 bases spanning the gap. Looked up from germline, CDR1 is SGHAT and CDR2 is FQNNGV.

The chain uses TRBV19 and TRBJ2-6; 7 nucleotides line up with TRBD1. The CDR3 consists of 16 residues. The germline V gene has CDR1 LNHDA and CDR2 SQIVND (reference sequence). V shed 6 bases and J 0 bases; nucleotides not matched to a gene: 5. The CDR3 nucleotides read TGTGCCAGTAGACGGACAGGTTACTCTGGGGCCAACGTCCTGACTTTC. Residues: CASRRTGYSGANVLTF.

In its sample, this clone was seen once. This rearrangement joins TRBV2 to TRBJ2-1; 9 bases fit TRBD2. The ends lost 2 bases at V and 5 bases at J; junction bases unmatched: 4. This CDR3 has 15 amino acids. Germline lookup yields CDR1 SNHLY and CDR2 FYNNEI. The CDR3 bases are TGTGCCAGCAGTGAACCGGCGGGGGGGAACAATGAGCAGTTCTTC. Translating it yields CASSEPAGGNNEQFF. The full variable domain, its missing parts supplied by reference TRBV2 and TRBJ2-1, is EPEVTQTPSHQVTQMGQEVILRCVPISNHLYFYWYRQILGQKVEFLVSFYNNEISEKSEIFDDQFSVERPDGSNFTLKIRSTKLEDSAMYFCASSEPAGGNNEQFFGPGTRLTVL.

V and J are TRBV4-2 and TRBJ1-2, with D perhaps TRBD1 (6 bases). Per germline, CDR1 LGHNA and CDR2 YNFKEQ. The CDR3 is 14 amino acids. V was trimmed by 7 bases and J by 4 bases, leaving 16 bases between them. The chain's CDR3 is CASTHQTGIYGYTF. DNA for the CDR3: TGTGCCAGCACCCATCAGACAGGCATCTATGGCTACACCTTC.

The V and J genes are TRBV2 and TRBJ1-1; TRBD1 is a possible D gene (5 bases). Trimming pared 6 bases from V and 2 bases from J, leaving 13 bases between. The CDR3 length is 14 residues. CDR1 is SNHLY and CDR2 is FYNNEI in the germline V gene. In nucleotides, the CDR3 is TGTGCCAGCAGGGCAATGACAGAAAACACTGAAGCTTTCTTT. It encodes CASRAMTENTEAFF.

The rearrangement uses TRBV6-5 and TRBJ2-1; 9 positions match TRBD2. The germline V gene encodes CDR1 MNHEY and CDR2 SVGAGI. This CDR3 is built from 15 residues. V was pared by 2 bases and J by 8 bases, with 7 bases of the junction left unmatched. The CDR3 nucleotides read TGTGCCAGCAGTTACGCTAGCGGGGCCGACGATGAGCAGTTCTTC. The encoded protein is CASSYASGADDEQFF.

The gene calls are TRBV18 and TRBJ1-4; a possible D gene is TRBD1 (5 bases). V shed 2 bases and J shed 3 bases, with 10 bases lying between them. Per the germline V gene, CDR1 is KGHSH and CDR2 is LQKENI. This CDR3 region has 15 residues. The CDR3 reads CASSPIRTPNEKLFF. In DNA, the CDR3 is TGTGCCAGCTCACCAATCCGGACACCTAATGAAAAACTGTTTTTT.

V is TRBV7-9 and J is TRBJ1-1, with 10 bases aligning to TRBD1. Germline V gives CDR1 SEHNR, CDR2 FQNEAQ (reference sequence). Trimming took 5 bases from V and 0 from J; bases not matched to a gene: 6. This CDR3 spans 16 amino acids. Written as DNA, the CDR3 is TGTGCCAGCAGCGCTCGGGACAGGGGCGTGAACACTGAAGCTTTCTTT. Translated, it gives CASSARDRGVNTEAFF.

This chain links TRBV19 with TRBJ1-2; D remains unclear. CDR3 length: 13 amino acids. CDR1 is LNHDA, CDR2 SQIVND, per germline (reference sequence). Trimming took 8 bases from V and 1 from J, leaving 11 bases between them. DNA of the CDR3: TGTGCCAGTTTTAGCCGAGATAACTATGGCTACACCTTC. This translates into CASFSRDNYGYTF. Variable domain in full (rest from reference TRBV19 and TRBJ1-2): DGGITQSPKYLFRKEGQNVTLSCEQNLNHDAMYWYRQDPGQGLRLIYYSQIVNDFQKGDIAEGYSVSREKKESFPLTVTSAQKNPTAFYLCASFSRDNYGYTFGSGTRLTVV.

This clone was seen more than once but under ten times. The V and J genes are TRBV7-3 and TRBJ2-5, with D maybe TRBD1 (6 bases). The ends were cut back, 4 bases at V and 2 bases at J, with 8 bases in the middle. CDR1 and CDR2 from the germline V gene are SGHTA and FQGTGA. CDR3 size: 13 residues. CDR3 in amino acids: CASSSTGQETQYF. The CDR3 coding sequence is TGTGCCAGCAGCTCAACAGGGCAAGAGACCCAGTACTTC.

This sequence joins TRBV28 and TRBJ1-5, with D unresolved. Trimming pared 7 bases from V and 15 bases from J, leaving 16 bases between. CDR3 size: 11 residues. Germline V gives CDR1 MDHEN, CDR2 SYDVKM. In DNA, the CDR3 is TGTGCCAGCACCCTGGGGAAGGTACGGCATTTT. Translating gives CASTLGKVRHF.

The CDR3 bases are TGTGCCAGCAGCTTCCGGACAGGGAACACAGATACGCAGTATTTT. Its protein is CASSFRTGNTDTQYF. The rearrangement links TRBV11-2 to TRBJ2-3, with 8 nucleotides matching TRBD1. CDR1 and CDR2 from the germline V gene are SGHAT and FQNNGV. The ends lost 3 bases at V and 2 bases at J; junction bases unmatched: 4. The CDR3 is made up of 15 amino acids.

The CDR3 loop is CASSSGTSDLEQYF. CDR3 DNA sequence: TGTGCCAGCAGCTCCGGGACTAGCGATCTCGAGCAGTACTTC. This chain links TRBV7-8 with TRBJ2-7, with 10 bases matching TRBD2. Germline V gene data show CDR1 as SGHVS and CDR2 as FQNEAQ. The CDR3 extends over 14 amino acids. V gave up 4 bases and J gave up 6 bases; unmatched junction bases: 6.

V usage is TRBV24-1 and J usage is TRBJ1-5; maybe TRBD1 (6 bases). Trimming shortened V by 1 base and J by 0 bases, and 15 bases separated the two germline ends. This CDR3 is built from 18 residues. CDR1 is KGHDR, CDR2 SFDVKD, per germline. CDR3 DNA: TGTGCCACCAGTGATTTTAGGCAGGGGCCCTATAGCAATCAGCCCCAGCATTTT. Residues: CATSDFRQGPYSNQPQHF.

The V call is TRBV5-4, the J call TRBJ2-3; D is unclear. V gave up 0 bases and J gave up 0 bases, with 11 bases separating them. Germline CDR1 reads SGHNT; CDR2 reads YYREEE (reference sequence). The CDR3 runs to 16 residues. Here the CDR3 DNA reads TGTGCCAGCAGCTTGGTAGGTGCCGGTAGCACAGATACGCAGTATTTT. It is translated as CASSLVGAGSTDTQYF. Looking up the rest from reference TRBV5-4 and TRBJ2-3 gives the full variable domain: ETGVTQSPTHLIKTRGQQVTLRCSSQSGHNTVSWYQQALGQGPQFIFQYYREEENGRGNFPPRFSGLQFPNYSSELNVNALELDDSALYLCASSLVGAGSTDTQYFGPGTRLTVL.

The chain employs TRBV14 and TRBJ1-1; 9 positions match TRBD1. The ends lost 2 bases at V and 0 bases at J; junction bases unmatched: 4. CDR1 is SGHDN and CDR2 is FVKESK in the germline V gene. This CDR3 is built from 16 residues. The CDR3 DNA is TGTGCCAGCAGCCAAAAAGGGACAGGGCTGAACACTGAAGCTTTCTTT. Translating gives CASSQKGTGLNTEAFF.

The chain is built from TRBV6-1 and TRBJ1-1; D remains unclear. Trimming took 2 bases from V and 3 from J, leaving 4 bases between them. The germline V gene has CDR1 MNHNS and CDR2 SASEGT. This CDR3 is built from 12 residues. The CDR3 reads CASSEWDTEAFF. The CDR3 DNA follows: TGTGCCAGCAGTGAATGGGACACTGAAGCTTTCTTT.

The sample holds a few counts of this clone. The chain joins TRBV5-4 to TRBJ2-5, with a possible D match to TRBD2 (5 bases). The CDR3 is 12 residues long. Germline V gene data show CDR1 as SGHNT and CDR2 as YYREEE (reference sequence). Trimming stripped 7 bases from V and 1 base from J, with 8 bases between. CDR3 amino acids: CASSSPQETQYF. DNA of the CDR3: TGTGCCAGCTCTAGCCCCCAAGAGACCCAGTACTTC.

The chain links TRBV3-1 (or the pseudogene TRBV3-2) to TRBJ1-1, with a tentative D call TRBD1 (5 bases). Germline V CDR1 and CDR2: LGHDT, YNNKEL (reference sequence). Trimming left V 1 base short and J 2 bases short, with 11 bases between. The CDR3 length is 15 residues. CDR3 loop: CASSQVVRENTEAFF. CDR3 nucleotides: TGTGCCAGCAGCCAAGTTGTCAGGGAAAACACTGAAGCTTTCTTT.

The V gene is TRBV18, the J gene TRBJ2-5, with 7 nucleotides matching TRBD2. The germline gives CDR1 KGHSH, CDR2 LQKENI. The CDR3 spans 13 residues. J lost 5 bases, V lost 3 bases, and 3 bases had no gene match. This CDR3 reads CASSPAGRETQYF. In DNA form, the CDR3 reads TGTGCCAGCTCACCTGCCGGGAGGGAGACCCAGTACTTC. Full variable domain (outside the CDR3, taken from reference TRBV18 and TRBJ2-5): NAGVMQNPRHLVRRRGQEARLRCSPMKGHSHVYWYRQLPEEGLKFMVYLQKENIIDESGMPKERFSAEFPKEGPSILRIQQVVRGDSAAYFCASSPAGRETQYFGPGTRLLVL.

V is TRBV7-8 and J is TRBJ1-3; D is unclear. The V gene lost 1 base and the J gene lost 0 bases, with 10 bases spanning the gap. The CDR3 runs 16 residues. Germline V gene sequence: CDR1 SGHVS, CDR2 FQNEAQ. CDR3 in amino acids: CASSLGSGSSGNTIYF. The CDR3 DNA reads TGTGCCAGCAGCTTAGGGTCCGGAAGCTCTGGAAACACCATATATTTT.

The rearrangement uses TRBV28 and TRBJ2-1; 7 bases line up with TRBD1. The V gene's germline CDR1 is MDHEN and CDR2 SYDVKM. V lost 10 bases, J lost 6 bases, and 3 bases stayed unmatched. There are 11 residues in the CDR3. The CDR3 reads CATTGVNEQFF. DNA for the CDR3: TGTGCCACAACAGGGGTCAATGAGCAGTTCTTC.

CDR3 DNA sequence: TGCGCCAGCAGCTTGGCGGTGAGGGACAACACCGGGGAGCTGTTTTTT. Protein product: CASSLAVRDNTGELFF. This sequence joins TRBV5-1 and TRBJ2-2; the D gene could be TRBD1 or TRBD2 (5 bases each). V gave up 0 bases and J gave up 2 bases, with 11 bases separating them. CDR3 length: 16 residues. Germline-derived CDR1 and CDR2 are SGHRS and YFSETQ.